A single TCR beta chain is shown here with its context. Germline V gene lookup returns CDR1 SQVTM and CDR2 ANQGSEA. This CDR3 has 14 amino acids. V lost 4 bases and J lost 0; bases outside the gene matches: 4. TCRdb keeps only in-frame clones here, not all; method: immunoSEQ multiplex PCR. The sample lists fewer than 100,000 clones, 87% occurring once. These data belong to a study of OX40 agonist ivuxolimab in advanced cancers. Study overall: From about 23 to 85 years was the age range, with a mean of 60 years, and about 83% were male.

The specimen comprised CD4+ or CD8+ T cells sorted from blood, sampled in a trial of the OX40 agonist ivuxolimab. The genes are TRBV29-1 and TRBJ2-3; 7 nucleotides align to TRBD1. The sequence was collected from an adult with an advanced solid tumor such as melanoma, head and neck, liver or kidney cancer. The CDR3, as DNA: TGCAGCGTTGGGACAGGACTTAGCACAGATACGCAGTATTTT. Its protein is CSVGTGLSTDTQYF.